This TCR beta chain was sequenced during a study of blood T cell repertoires in COVID-19. At the level of the study: The origin of the acute and convalescent COVID-19 samples was the United States, Italy and Spain. T cells, B-cell-depleted T cells, or PBMCs supplied cDNA or gDNA.

The CDR3 runs to 15 residues. The germline V gene has CDR1 SGHTA and CDR2 FQGNSA. V shed 5 bases and J 7 bases; nucleotides not matched to a gene: 9. Original data processing: Estimation of nucleated cell counts was performed using reference gene primer amplification. Clones were sequenced by immunoSEQ multiplex PCR, and TCRdb holds only the in-frame ones, with some missing. V and J calls and clone size are given by that table; D and trimming were obtained from the DNA. The table records about 270,000 clones, around 81% of them present only once. The sequencing input was peripheral blood. The TCR was taken from a woman aged 55 to 70 with active or convalescent COVID-19. The chain is built from TRBV7-2 and TRBJ2-5; 11 bases are shared with TRBD2. CDR3 coding DNA: TGTGCCAGCAGCCAGACTAGCGGGGCTTGGGGGACCCAGTACTTC. Translation: CASSQTSGAWGTQYF.